Below, one T cell receptor (beta chain) is given with its context. Sequencing of TCR beta covered CD8+ and CD4+ T cells obtained from blood. Healthy donors constituted the controls, which were matched for age and sex. The authors negatively isolated CD8+ and CD4+ T cells and FACS-enriched TEMRA cells. Reverse transcription of roughly 0.5 to 1 ug RNA was carried out with random hexamers. Amplification of TCR beta CDR3 across 54 Vbeta and 13 Jbeta was performed with immunoSEQ multiplex PCR. Via MiXCR, TCRdb re-called the immunoSEQ multiplex PCR reads, giving one row per CDR3 protein. The data contain about 120,000 distinct CDR3 sequences, 94% of them singletons. This sample was included in a study of CD8 T cells in Susac syndrome. V was clipped by 0 bases and J by 4 bases; unmatched bases: 6. The germline V gene encodes CDR1 SGDLS and CDR2 YYNGEE. The CDR3 runs 16 residues.

Input material: CD4+ T cells from PBMCs. The TCR originated in a human donor in good health. The gene calls are TRBV9 and TRBJ2-1, with TRBD2 identical over 8 bases. In nucleotides, the CDR3 is TGTGCCAGCAGCGTAGTACCAGCGGGAGTTTACAATGAGCAGTTCTTC. Translating it yields CASSVVPAGVYNEQFF.